This is a list of T cell receptor beta chains from one sample in a study of T cells in localized non-small cell lung cancer. TCRdb keeps only in-frame clones here, not all; method: immunoSEQ multiplex PCR. The repertoire holds 65,000 or so clones, with about four fifths as singletons. This specimen consisted of PBMCs, obtained before any cancer treatment. The receptor set was obtained from a man aged 40-75 years with stage II lung adenocarcinoma. CDR3s include the opening cysteine and the closing phenylalanine or tryptophan. Fields, in order: clone size, D gene, V gene, J gene, CDR3 DNA, CDR3 protein. D genes are given only for firm matches. The size field is filled for only some rows; it gives once, few, many or a size class.

NA	NA	TRBV6-5	TRBJ2-7	TGTGCCAGCAGCCGGGACCCGGCTACCTACGAGCAGTACTTC	CASSRDPATYEQYF
NA	TRBD1	TRBV6-1	TRBJ2-7	TGTGCCAGCAGAGAACGGACAGGGGATCCCTACGAGCAGTACTTC	CASRERTGDPYEQYF
NA	NA	TRBV30	TRBJ2-6	TGTGCCTGCGCTAACTCTGGGGCCAACGTCCTGACTTTC	CACANSGANVLTF
NA	NA	TRBV5-8	TRBJ2-7	TGTGCCAGCAGCAGACAGTACTACGAGCAGTACTTC	CASSRQYYEQYF
NA	NA	TRBV5-6	TRBJ2-7	TGTGCCAGCAGCTTGGGAGGGATCGACGAGCAGTACTTC	CASSLGGIDEQYF
medium-sized	TRBD1	TRBV10-3	TRBJ1-4	TGTGCCATCAGTGATTCACAGGGGGGTAATGAAAAACTGTTTTTT	CAISDSQGGNEKLFF
few	TRBD2	TRBV29-1	TRBJ2-1	TGCAGCGTGGGTGGGACTAGCGGGAGTGGTGGGAGTGAGCAGTTCTTC	CSVGGTSGSGGSEQFF
NA	NA	TRBV6-1	TRBJ2-7	TGTGCCAGCAGTGAAGGGTCAACCCCGTCCTACGAGCAGTACTTC	CASSEGSTPSYEQYF
once	NA	TRBV20-1	TRBJ2-7	TGCAGTGCTTCAGGCGACTACGAGCAGTACTTC	CSASGDYEQYF
NA	NA	TRBV5-5	TRBJ2-7	TGTGCCAGCAGCAGACGAACAGGGACCTCCTACGAGCAGTACTTC	CASSRRTGTSYEQYF
NA	TRBD1	TRBV5-1	TRBJ2-6	TGCGCCAGCAGCTTGGGGCTCAGGGGGCGGGATGGGGCCAACGTCCTGACTTTC	CASSLGLRGRDGANVLTF
NA	NA	TRBV5-1	TRBJ2-2	TGCGCCAGCAGCGGGACTTTGAACACCGGGGAGCTGTTTTTT	CASSGTLNTGELFF
few	NA	TRBV15	TRBJ2-2	TGTGCCACCAGCAGAGACGCCGGGGAGCTGTTTTTT	CATSRDAGELFF
NA	TRBD2	TRBV7-3	TRBJ2-5	TGTGCCAGCAGCTCGGGACTAGCGGGAGAGACCCAGTACTTC	CASSSGLAGETQYF
once	NA	TRBV5-4	TRBJ2-7	TGTGCCAGCAGCTTCGGGGGAACGGGCGAGCAGTACTTC	CASSFGGTGEQYF
NA	NA	TRBV30	TRBJ2-7	TGTGCCTGGAATCCGGGCTCCTACGAGCAGTACTTC	CAWNPGSYEQYF
NA	NA	TRBV6-1	TRBJ1-2	TGTGCCAGCGGTTGGGGTAGGACAGCAAACTATGGCTACACCTTC	CASGWGRTANYGYTF
NA	NA	TRBV11-2	TRBJ2-1	TGTGCCAGCAGCTTTGGGGGAGATGAGCAGTTCTTC	CASSFGGDEQFF
NA	TRBD2	TRBV6-6	TRBJ2-5	TGTGCCAGCAGTTACCCACTAGCGGGACTCCAAGAGACCCAGTACTTC	CASSYPLAGLQETQYF
NA	TRBD1	TRBV19	TRBJ1-2	TGTGCCAGTAGTAAAATACAGGGGGCCGACTATGGCTACACCTTC	CASSKIQGADYGYTF
NA	NA	TRBV29-1	TRBJ2-3	TGCAGCGTTCGGAGTGATAGCACAGATACGCAGTATTTT	CSVRSDSTDTQYF
NA	TRBD2	TRBV5-1	TRBJ2-2	TGCGCCAGCACAAGGACGGGGGGTAAGAACACCGGGGAGCTGTTTTTT	CASTRTGGKNTGELFF
NA	NA	TRBV12-5	TRBJ2-1	TGTGCTTCGGTCGAGTATAGCTCCTACAATGAGCAGTTCTTC	CASVEYSSYNEQFF
NA	NA	TRBV5-1	TRBJ2-5	TGCGCCAGCAGTATAAGGAAAAGTGAGACCCAGTACTTC	CASSIRKSETQYF
NA	NA	TRBV6-1	TRBJ2-7	TGTGCCAGCAGTGAAGCGTGGGGGAGGGAGCAGTACTTC	CASSEAWGREQYF
NA	NA	TRBV18	TRBJ1-5	TGTGCCAGCTCACCACAGGACAGCAATCAGCCCCAGCATTTT	CASSPQDSNQPQHF
once	NA	TRBV7-9	TRBJ2-7	TGTGCCAGCAGCTTCAATGGGGACCCCTCCTACGAGCAGTACTTC	CASSFNGDPSYEQYF
NA	TRBD2	TRBV9	TRBJ2-7	TGTGCCAGCAGCGTAGGTACTAGCGGTTCCTACGAGCAGTACTTC	CASSVGTSGSYEQYF
NA	NA	TRBV2	TRBJ2-2	TGTGCCAGCAGTGAACCCAGGGTCGGGGAGCTGTTTTTT	CASSEPRVGELFF
NA	TRBD1	TRBV5-8	TRBJ1-5	TGTGCCAGCAGCTTCGGGACAGGGAGGAATCAGCCCCAGCATTTT	CASSFGTGRNQPQHF
NA	NA	TRBV29-1	TRBJ1-2	TGCAGCGTTGAAGATTATCGAGGGGCTGATGGCTACACCTTC	CSVEDYRGADGYTF
medium-sized	NA	TRBV19	TRBJ2-1	TGTGCCAGTAGTATAGGCGGGTCCTACAATGAGCAGTTCTTC	CASSIGGSYNEQFF
NA	TRBD1	TRBV29-1	TRBJ1-3	TGCAGCGTGGGGGAGACAGGGCGCGGAAACACCATATATTTT	CSVGETGRGNTIYF
NA	TRBD1	TRBV9	TRBJ1-1	TGTGCCAGCAGCCAAAGGGACAGGGGAGATACTGAAGCTTTCTTT	CASSQRDRGDTEAFF
NA	NA	TRBV29-1	TRBJ2-1	TGCAGCGTTGAGCCAAGGGGCTGGAATGAGCAGTTCTTC	CSVEPRGWNEQFF